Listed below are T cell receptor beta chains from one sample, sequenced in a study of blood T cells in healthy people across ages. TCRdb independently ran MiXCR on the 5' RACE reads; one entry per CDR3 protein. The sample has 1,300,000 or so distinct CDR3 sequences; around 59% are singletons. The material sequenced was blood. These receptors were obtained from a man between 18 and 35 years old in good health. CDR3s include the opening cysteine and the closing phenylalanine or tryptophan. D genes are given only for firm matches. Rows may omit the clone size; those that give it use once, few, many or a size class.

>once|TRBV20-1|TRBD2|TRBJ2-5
TGCAGTGCTAGAGATCGGGGGGGGGAGAGATTTGAGACCCAGTACTTC
CSARDRGGERFETQYF
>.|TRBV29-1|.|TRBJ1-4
TGCAGCGTTGTGGTCAGGCTTAATGAAAAACTGTTTTTT
CSVVVRLNEKLFF
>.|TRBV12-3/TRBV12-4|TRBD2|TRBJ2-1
TGTGCCAGCAGCCCGGTGGGACTAAGGAATGAGCAGTTCTTC
CASSPVGLRNEQFF
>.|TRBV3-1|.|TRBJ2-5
TGTGCCAGCAGCCAGCGGGCCCACCAAGAGACCCAGTACTTC
CASSQRAHQETQYF
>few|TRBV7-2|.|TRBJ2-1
TGTGCCAGCAGCTTTAGTGGTTTTTCCTACAATGAGCAGTTCTTC
CASSFSGFSYNEQFF
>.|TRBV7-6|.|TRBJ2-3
TGTGCCAGCAGCTTACCTAGCGAGAATACGCAGTATTTT
CASSLPSENTQYF
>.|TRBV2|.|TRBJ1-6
TGTGCCAGCAGTGAAGGGTATTCACCCCTCCACTTT
CASSEGYSPLHF
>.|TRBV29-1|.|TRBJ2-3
TGCAGCATTTCTTTGGAACCCACAGATACGCAGTATTTT
CSISLEPTDTQYF
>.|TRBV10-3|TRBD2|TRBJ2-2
TGTGCCATCAGTGAGGGCGGGGGAGAGACCGGGGAGCTGTTTTTT
CAISEGGGETGELFF
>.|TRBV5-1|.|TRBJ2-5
TGCGCCAGCAGCTTCTATTCGGGGATGGAGACCCAGTACTTC
CASSFYSGMETQYF
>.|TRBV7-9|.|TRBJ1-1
TGTGCCAGCAGCTTTGACCGCAGATTGAACACTGAAGCTTTCTTT
CASSFDRRLNTEAFF
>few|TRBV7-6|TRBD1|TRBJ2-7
TGTGCCAGCAGCTTAGGCGGCGGGACAGGGAATACCTACGAGCAGTACTTC
CASSLGGGTGNTYEQYF
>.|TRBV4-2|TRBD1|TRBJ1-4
TGTGCCAGCAGCCAAGCTCAGGGGGTGGATGAAAAACTGTTTTTT
CASSQAQGVDEKLFF
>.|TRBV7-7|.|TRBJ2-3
TGTGCCAGCAGCTTAAACGTGGGAGGCTCCACAGATACGCAGTATTTT
CASSLNVGGSTDTQYF
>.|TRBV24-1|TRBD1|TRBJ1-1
TGTGCCACCAGTGATCTCGGACAGGGCGCAGCTTTCTTT
CATSDLGQGAAFF
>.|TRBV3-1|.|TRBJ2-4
TGTGCCAGCAGCGATGCAGGGGCAGGAGCCAAAAACATTCAGTACTTC
CASSDAGAGAKNIQYF
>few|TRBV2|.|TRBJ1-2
TGTGCCAGCAGGGAACTCGAAGGGAACTATGGCTACACCTTC
CASRELEGNYGYTF
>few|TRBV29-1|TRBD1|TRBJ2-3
TGCAGCGCCCGGGACAGGGAAACAGATACGCAGTATTTT
CSARDRETDTQYF
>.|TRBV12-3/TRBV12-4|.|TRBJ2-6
TGTGCCAGCAGTGTAGACGGCGGCTCTGGGGCCAACGTCCTGACTTTC
CASSVDGGSGANVLTF
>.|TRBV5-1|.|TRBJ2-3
TGCGCCAGCAGCTGGGGGACCGTCGTGGGCACAGATACGCAGTATTTT
CASSWGTVVGTDTQYF
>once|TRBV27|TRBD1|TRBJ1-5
TGTGCCAGCAGTTTGGGACAGACTTATAGCAATCAGCCCCAGCATTTT
CASSLGQTYSNQPQHF
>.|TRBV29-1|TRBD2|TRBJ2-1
TGCAGCGTTGGCGGATCTAGCGGGGCCAATGAGCAGTTCTTC
CSVGGSSGANEQFF
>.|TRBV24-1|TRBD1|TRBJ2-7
TGTGCCACCAGTGATCATGGACAGGGCGGTCCGTCCGAGCAGTACTTC
CATSDHGQGGPSEQYF
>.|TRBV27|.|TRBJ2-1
TGTGCCAGCAGTTTCCCCAGCGGGGAGCAGTTCTTC
CASSFPSGEQFF
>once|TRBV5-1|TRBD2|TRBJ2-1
TGCGCCAGCAGCACGGGGACTAGCGGGTTCCCGGGTGAGCAGTTCTTC
CASSTGTSGFPGEQFF
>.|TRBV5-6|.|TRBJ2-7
TGTGCCAGCAGCCGGAGGTTACAGGGCTTCCACGAGCAGTACTTC
CASSRRLQGFHEQYF
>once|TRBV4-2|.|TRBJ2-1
TGTGCCAGCAGCCAAGTGCACGGGGCGGACGACAATGAGCAGTTCTTC
CASSQVHGADDNEQFF
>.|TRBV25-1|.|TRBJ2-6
TGTGCCAGCAGTGAAGCGGGGACAGACCCCTCTGGGGCCAACGTCCTGACTTTC
CASSEAGTDPSGANVLTF
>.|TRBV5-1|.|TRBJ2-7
TGCGCCAGCAGCTTGGCCGGGGGCTCGCGCTACGAGCAGTACTTC
CASSLAGGSRYEQYF
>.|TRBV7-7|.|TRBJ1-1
TGTGCTAGCAGCTCGGGCCTCGCCACTGAAGCTTTCTTT
CASSSGLATEAFF
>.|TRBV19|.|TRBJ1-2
TGTGCCACCACAGAGAGCCCCGCGACTTATGGCTACACCTTC
CATTESPATYGYTF
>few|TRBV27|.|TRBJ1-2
TGTGCCAGCAGATTGTCGACAGCTTACTATGGCTACACCTTC
CASRLSTAYYGYTF
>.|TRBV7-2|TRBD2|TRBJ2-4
TGTGCCAGCAGCTTAGCTAAAGGGGGCGGGGGGGAGCAGTACTTC
CASSLAKGGGGEQYF
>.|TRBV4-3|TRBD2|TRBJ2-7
TGCGCCAGCAGCCTCGGCACAGGACTAGCTTCCTCCTACGAGCAGTACTTC
CASSLGTGLASSYEQYF
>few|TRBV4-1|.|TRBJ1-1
TGCGCCAGCAGCCATTCCACAGGGTTCATGAACACTGAAGCTTTCTTT
CASSHSTGFMNTEAFF
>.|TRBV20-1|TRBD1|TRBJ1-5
TGCAGTGCTAGATTGACAGGGGGTAGCAATCAGCCCCAGCATTTT
CSARLTGGSNQPQHF
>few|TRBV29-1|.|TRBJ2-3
TGCAGCGTCACCGGGGCTTCGCACACAGATACGCAGTATTTT
CSVTGASHTDTQYF
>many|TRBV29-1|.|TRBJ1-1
TGCAGCGCCTCGCCTCCGGAGGCTTTCTTT
CSASPPEAFF
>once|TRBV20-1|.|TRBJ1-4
TGCAGTGCTATTAGGCGGAATGAAAAACTGTTTTTT
CSAIRRNEKLFF
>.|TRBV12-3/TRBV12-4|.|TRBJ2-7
TGTGCCAGCAGTTTTCTGCGGGGTTGGGTCAGCGAGCAGTACTTC
CASSFLRGWVSEQYF
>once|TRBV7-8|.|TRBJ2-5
TGTGCCAGCAGCTTAGATGGCAACGGCCAGACCCAGTACTTC
CASSLDGNGQTQYF
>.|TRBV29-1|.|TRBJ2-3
TGCAGCGAGGGGGTTTCCTTAGATATGCAGTATTTT
CSEGVSLDMQYF
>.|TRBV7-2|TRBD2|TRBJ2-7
TGTGCCAGCAGTCATAAAACCAATGGGGGGGGCGAGCAGTACTTC
CASSHKTNGGGEQYF
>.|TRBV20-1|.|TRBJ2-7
TGCAGTGCTAGTTCTGGGGGTCTCAACGAGCAGTACTTC
CSASSGGLNEQYF
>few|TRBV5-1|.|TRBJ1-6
TGCGCCAGCAGCTTGGAGGGGACCAATAATTCACCCCTCCACTTT
CASSLEGTNNSPLHF
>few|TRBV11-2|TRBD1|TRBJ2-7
TGTGCCAGCAGCACGGGACAGACTATGTACGAGCAGTACTTC
CASSTGQTMYEQYF
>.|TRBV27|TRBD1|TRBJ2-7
TGTGCCAGCAGACCTCGGACAGGTCCTCCCTACGAGCAGTACTTC
CASRPRTGPPYEQYF